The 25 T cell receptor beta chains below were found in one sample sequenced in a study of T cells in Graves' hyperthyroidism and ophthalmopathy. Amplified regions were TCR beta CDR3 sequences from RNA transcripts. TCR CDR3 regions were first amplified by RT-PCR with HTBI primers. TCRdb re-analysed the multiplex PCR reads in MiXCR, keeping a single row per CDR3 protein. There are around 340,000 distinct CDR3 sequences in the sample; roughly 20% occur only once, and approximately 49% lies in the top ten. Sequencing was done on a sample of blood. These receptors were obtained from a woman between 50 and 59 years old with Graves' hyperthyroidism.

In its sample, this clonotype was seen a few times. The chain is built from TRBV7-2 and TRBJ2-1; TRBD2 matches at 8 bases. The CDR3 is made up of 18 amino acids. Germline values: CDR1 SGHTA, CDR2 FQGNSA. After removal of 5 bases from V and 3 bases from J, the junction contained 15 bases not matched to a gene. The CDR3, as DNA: TGTGCCAGCAGCCCCCACGTCGCGGGAGGTTCAGTCTACAATGAGCAGTTCTTC. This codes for CASSPHVAGGSVYNEQFF.

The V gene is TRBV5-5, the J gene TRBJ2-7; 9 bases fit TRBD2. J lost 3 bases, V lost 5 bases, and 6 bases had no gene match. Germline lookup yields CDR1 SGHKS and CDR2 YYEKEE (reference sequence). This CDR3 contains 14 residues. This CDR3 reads CASSEGSGSYEQYF. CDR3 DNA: TGTGCCAGCAGTGAAGGTAGCGGGAGCTACGAGCAGTACTTC.

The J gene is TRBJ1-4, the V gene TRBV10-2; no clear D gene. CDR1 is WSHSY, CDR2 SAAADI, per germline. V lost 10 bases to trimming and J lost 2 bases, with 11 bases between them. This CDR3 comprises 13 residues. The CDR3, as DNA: TGCGCCACCACGATAGCGACTAATGAAAAACTGTTTTTT. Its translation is CATTIATNEKLFF.

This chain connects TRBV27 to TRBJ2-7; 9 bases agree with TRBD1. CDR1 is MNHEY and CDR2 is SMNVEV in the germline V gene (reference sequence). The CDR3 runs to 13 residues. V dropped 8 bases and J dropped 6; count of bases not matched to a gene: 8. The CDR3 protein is CASGTGGAGEQYV. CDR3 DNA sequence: TGTGCCAGCGGCACAGGGGGCGCGGGCGAGCAGTACGTC.

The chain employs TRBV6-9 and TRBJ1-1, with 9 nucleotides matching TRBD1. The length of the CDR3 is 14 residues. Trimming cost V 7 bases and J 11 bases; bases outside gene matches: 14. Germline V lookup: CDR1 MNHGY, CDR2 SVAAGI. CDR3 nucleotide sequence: TGTGCCAGCAATTCCGGGACAGGGAATGATAAGGCTTTCTTT. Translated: CASNSGTGNDKAFF.

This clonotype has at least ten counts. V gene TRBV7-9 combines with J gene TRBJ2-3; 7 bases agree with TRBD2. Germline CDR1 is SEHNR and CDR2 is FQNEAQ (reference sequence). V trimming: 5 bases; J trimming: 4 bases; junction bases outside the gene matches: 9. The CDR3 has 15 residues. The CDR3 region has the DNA TGTGCCAGCAGCCCACGACGGGCGGGAGCAGATACGCAGTATTTT. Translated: CASSPRRAGADTQYF. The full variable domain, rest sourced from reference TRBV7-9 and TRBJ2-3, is DTGVSQNPRHKITKRGQNVTFRCDPISEHNRLYWYRQTLGQGPEFLTYFQNEAQLEKSRLLSDRFSAERPKGSFSTLEIQRTEQGDSAMYLCASSPRRAGADTQYFGPGTRLTVL.

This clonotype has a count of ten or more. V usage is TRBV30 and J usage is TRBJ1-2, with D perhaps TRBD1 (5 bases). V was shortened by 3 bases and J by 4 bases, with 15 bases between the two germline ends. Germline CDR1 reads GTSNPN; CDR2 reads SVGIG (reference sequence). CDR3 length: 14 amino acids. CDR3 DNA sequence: TGTGCCTGGAGGGTCCAAGGGGTTGTCTATGGCTACACCTTC. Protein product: CAWRVQGVVYGYTF.

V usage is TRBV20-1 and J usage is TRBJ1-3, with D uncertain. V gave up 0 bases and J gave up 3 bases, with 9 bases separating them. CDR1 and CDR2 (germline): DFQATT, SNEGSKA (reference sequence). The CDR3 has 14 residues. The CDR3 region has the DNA TGCAGTGCTAGAGATACCCGAGGTGGAAACACCATATATTTT. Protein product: CSARDTRGGNTIYF.

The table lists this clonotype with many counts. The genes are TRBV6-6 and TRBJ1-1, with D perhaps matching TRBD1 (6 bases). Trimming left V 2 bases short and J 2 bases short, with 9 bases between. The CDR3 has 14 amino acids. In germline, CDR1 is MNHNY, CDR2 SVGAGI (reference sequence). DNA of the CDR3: TGTGCCAGCAGTTACCGGGACACCAACACTGAAGCTTTCTTT. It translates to CASSYRDTNTEAFF.

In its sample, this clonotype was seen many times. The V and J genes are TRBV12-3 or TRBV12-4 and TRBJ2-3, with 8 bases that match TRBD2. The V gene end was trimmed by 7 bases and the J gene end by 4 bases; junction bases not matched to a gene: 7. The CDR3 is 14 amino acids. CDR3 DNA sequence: TGTGCCAGCACCCCAGGAGCGGGGGCAGATACGCAGTATTTT. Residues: CASTPGAGADTQYF.

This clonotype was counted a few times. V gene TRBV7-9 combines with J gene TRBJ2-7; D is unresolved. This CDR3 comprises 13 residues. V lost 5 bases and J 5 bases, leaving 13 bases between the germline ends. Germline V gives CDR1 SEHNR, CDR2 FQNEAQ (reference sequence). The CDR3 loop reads CASSPTVSDEQYV. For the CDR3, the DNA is TGTGCCAGCAGCCCCACCGTCAGTGACGAGCAGTACGTC.

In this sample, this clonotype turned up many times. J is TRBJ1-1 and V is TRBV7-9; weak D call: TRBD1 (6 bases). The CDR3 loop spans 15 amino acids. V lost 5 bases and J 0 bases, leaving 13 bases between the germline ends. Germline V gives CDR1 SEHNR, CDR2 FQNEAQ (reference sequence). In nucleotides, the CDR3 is TGTGCCAGCAGCCCTCCGGGACACCTGAACACTGAAGCTTTCTTT. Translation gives CASSPPGHLNTEAFF.

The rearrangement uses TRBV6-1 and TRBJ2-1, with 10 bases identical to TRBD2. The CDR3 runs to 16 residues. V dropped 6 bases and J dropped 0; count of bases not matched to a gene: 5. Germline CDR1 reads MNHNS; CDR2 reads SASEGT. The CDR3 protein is CASRPGLADSYNEQFF. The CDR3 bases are TGTGCCAGCAGACCTGGACTAGCGGACTCCTACAATGAGCAGTTCTTC.

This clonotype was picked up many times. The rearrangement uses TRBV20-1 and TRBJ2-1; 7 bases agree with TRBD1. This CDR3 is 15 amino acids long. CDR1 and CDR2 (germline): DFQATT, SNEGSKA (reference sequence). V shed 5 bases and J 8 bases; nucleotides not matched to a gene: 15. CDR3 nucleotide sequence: TGCAGTGCTGTAGCTGCGACAGGGTATATCGATGAGCAGTTCTTC. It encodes CSAVAATGYIDEQFF.

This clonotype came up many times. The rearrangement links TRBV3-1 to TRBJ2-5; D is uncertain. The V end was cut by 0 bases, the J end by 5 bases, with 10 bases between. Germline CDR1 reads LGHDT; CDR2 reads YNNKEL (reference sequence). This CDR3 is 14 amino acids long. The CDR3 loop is CASSQEGSRETQYF. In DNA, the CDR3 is TGTGCCAGCAGCCAAGAGGGTAGTCGGGAGACCCAGTACTTC.

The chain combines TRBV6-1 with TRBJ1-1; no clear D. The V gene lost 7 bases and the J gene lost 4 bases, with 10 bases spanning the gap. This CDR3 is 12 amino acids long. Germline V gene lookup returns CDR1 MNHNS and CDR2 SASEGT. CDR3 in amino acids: CASMGGGTEAFF. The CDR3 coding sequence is TGTGCCAGCATGGGCGGTGGCACTGAAGCTTTCTTT.

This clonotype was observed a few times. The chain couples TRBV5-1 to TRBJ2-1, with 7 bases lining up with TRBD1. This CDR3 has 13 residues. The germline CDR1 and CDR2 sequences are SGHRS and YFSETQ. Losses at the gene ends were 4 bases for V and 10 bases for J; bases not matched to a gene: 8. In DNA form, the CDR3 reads TGCGCCAGCAGCAGCAACAGGGGCCGGGAGCAGTTCTTC. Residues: CASSSNRGREQFF.

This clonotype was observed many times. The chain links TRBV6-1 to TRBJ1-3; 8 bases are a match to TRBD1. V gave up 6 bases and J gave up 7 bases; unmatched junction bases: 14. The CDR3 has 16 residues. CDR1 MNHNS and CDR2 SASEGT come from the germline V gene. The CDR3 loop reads CASSLQGDNPRNTIYF. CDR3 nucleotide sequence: TGTGCCAGCAGCCTACAGGGGGACAATCCCCGGAACACCATATATTTT.

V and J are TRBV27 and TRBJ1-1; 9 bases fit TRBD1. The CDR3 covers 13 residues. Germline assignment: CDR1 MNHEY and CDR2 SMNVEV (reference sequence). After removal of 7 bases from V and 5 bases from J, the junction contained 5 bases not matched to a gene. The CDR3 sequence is CASNRQGGTEAFF. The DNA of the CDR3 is TGTGCCAGCAACAGACAGGGGGGTACTGAAGCTTTCTTT.

CDR3 residues: CASSRDSHALSPGNTIYF. CDR3 DNA sequence: TGTGCCAGCAGTAGGGACAGCCACGCGTTGAGTCCTGGAAACACCATATATTTT. V gene TRBV5-6 combines with J gene TRBJ1-3; 7 bases match TRBD1. Germline trimming cut 5 bases from V and 2 bases from J; bases unmatched to any gene: 16. From germline, CDR1 is SGHDT and CDR2 YYEEEE. The CDR3 extends over 18 amino acids.

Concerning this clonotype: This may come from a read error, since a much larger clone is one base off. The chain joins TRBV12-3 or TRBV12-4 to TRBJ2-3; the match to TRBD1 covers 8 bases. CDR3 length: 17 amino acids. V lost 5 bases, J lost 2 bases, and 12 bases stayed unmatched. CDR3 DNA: TGTGCCAGCAGTCCCACACGCCCAGGGGGCCCCACAGATACGCAGTATTTT. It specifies CASSPTRPGGPTDTQYF.

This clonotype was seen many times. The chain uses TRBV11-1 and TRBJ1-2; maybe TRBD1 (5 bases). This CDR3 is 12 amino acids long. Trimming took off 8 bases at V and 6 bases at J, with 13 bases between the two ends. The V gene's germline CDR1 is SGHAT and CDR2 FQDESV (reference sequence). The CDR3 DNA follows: TGTGCCAGCGGCAGCGAGGGGAATGGCTACACCTTC. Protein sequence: CASGSEGNGYTF.

CDR3 DNA: TGCAGTGCTAGTGGGACTAGCGGGATTTACGAGCAGTACTTC. The encoded protein is CSASGTSGIYEQYF. The rearrangement uses TRBV20-1 and TRBJ2-7; 13 nucleotides line up with TRBD2. This CDR3 spans 14 amino acids. Germline-derived CDR1 and CDR2 are DFQATT and SNEGSKA (reference sequence). The V and J ends lost 3 bases and 4 bases, in that order; junction bases with no gene match: 3.

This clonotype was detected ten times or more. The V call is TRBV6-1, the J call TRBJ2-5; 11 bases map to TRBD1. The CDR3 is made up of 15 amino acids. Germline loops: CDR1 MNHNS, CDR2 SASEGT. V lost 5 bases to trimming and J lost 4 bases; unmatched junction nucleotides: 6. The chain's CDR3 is CASSKPGQGGETQYF. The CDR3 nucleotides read TGTGCCAGCAGTAAACCGGGACAGGGGGGAGAGACCCAGTACTTC.

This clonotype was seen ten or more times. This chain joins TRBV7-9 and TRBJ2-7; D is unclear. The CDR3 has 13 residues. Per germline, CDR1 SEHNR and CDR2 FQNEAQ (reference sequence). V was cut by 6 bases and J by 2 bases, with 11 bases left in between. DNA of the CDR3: TGTGCCAGCAGTCCGGACGGACCCTACGAGCAGTACTTC. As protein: CASSPDGPYEQYF.